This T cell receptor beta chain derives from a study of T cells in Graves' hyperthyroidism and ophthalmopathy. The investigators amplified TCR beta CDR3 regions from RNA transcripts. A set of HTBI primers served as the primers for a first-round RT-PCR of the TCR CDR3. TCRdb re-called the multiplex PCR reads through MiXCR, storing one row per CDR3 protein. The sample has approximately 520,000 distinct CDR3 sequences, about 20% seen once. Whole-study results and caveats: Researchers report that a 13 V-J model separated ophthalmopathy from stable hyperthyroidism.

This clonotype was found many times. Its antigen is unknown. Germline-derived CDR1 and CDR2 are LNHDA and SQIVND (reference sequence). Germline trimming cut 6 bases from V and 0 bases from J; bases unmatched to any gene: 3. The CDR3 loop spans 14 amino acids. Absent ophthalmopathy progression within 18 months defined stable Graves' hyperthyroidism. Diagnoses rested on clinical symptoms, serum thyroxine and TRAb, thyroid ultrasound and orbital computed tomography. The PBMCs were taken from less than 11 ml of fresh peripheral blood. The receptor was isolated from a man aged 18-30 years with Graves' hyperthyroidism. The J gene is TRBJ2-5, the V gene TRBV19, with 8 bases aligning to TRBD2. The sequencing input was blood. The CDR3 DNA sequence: TGTGCCAGTAGCGGGGGGGGGTACCAAGAGACCCAGTACTTC. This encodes CASSGGGYQETQYF.